The 10 T cell receptor beta chains presented below share a single source sample, sequenced in a study of blood T cell repertoires in COVID-19. Only in-frame clones appear in the TCRdb table, and some are missing; sequencing was by immunoSEQ multiplex PCR. This sample has 76,000 or so clones; roughly 89% occur once, and the top ten carry approximately 8%. The sequencing input was peripheral blood. All receptors derive from a man aged 25 to 40 with acute or convalescent COVID-19.

The V call is TRBV7-9, the J call TRBJ2-7; 11 bases fit TRBD2. V lost 5 bases to trimming and J lost 3 bases; unmatched junction nucleotides: 3. This CDR3 has 14 residues. From germline, CDR1 is SEHNR and CDR2 FQNEAQ (reference sequence). CDR3 coding DNA: TGTGCCAGCAGCCCGGGACTAGCGGACTACGAGCAGTACTTC. Protein sequence: CASSPGLADYEQYF.

The chain is built from TRBV28 and TRBJ2-3; 9 bases are a match to TRBD1. CDR3 length: 15 residues. CDR1 is MDHEN and CDR2 is SYDVKM in the germline V gene. V lost 6 bases to trimming and J lost 5 bases; unmatched junction nucleotides: 9. The CDR3 here is CASSPMGQGKDTQYF. Written as DNA, the CDR3 is TGTGCCAGCAGCCCCATGGGACAGGGAAAAGATACGCAGTATTTT. The whole variable domain, remainder taken from reference TRBV28 and TRBJ2-3, is DVKVTQSSRYLVKRTGEKVFLECVQDMDHENMFWYRQDPGLGLRLIYFSYDVKMKEKGDIPEGYSVSREKKERFSLILESASTNQTSMYLCASSPMGQGKDTQYFGPGTRLTVL.

The chain has TRBV28 and TRBJ1-3; D is unresolved. Per germline, CDR1 MDHEN and CDR2 SYDVKM. V shed 11 bases and J shed 0 bases, with 11 bases lying between them. This CDR3 spans 13 amino acids. CDR3 sequence (DNA): TGTGCCGCGCTACACTACTCTGGAAACACCATATATTTT. Protein product: CAALHYSGNTIYF.

The sample holds one count of this clone. The V call is TRBV19, the J call TRBJ2-7; 10 bases match TRBD2. V trimming: 5 bases; J trimming: 3 bases; junction bases outside the gene matches: 1. The length of the CDR3 is 13 residues. From germline, CDR1 is LNHDA and CDR2 SQIVND (reference sequence). CDR3 in DNA: TGTGCCAGTAGTCTAGCGGGAGTCTACGAGCAGTACTTC. It specifies CASSLAGVYEQYF.

The genes are TRBV4-1 and TRBJ2-5, with D uncertain. Germline CDR1 MGHRA, CDR2 YSYEKL. Trimming stripped 3 bases from V and 5 bases from J, with 13 bases between. The CDR3 spans 14 residues. The CDR3 nucleotides read TGCGCCAGCAGCCAGGCGGTTTGGATGGAGACCCAGTACTTC. Translating it yields CASSQAVWMETQYF.

V gene TRBV19 combines with J gene TRBJ1-2; 9 nucleotides agree with TRBD1. Germline loops: CDR1 LNHDA, CDR2 SQIVND (reference sequence). The CDR3 has 13 amino acids. Losses at the gene ends were 8 bases for V and 2 bases for J; bases not matched to a gene: 3. DNA for the CDR3: TGTGCCAGTGGGGACAGGGTAAACTATGGCTACACCTTC. It codes for CASGDRVNYGYTF. Based on the CDR3 plus reference TRBV19 and TRBJ1-2, the full variable domain is DGGITQSPKYLFRKEGQNVTLSCEQNLNHDAMYWYRQDPGQGLRLIYYSQIVNDFQKGDIAEGYSVSREKKESFPLTVTSAQKNPTAFYLCASGDRVNYGYTFGSGTRLTVV.

This chain joins TRBV5-5 and TRBJ2-7; possibly TRBD2 for D (6 bases). CDR3 length: 16 amino acids. V was trimmed by 5 bases and J by 0 bases, leaving 18 bases between them. CDR1 SGHKS and CDR2 YYEKEE come from the germline V gene (reference sequence). Here the CDR3 reads CASRGPGLKSSYEQYF. The CDR3 bases are TGTGCCAGCAGGGGCCCGGGACTCAAAAGCTCCTACGAGCAGTACTTC.

This sequence joins TRBV6-5 and TRBJ2-7, with D tentatively TRBD1 (5 bases). Trimming left V 5 bases short and J 5 bases short, with 13 bases between. The V gene's germline CDR1 is MNHEY and CDR2 SVGAGI. The CDR3 is 13 residues long. Written as DNA, the CDR3 is TGTGCCAGCAGTCAGGGTCCGGTGAACGAGCAGTACTTC. Translating gives CASSQGPVNEQYF.

This clone was found a few times. The CDR3 is CASSVDSSYNSPLHF. The CDR3 nucleotides are TGTGCCAGCAGCGTAGACAGCTCCTATAATTCACCCCTCCACTTT. The chain joins TRBV9 to TRBJ1-6; D remains unclear. Trimming removed 0 bases at V and 0 bases at J, with 4 bases between. This CDR3 contains 15 residues. Germline assignment: CDR1 SGDLS and CDR2 YYNGEE.

The chain recombines TRBV5-1 with TRBJ2-1; maybe TRBD1 (6 bases). The germline V and J ends were trimmed by 4 bases and 1 base, with 15 bases remaining between them. Germline assignment: CDR1 SGHRS and CDR2 YFSETQ. This CDR3 is built from 16 residues. The DNA for the CDR3 is TGCGCCAGCAGCCCGCAGGGGCAGGGGTCCTACAATGAGCAGTTCTTC. This sequence encodes CASSPQGQGSYNEQFF.